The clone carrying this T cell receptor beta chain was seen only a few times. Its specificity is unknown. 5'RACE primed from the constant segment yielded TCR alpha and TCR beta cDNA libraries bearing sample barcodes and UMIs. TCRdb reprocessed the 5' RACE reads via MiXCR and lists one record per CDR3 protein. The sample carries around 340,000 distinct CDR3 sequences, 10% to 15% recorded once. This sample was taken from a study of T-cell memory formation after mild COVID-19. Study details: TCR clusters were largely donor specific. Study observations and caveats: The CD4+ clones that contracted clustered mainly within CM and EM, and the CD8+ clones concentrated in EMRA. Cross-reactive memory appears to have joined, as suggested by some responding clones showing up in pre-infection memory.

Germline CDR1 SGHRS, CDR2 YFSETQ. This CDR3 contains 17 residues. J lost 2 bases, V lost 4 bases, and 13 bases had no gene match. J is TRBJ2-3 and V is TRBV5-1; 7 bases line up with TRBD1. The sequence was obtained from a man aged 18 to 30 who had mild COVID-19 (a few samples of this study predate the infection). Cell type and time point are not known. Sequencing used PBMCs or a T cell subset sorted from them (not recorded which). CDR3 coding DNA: TGCGCCAGCAGCCCTCTCTGGGAGACAGGGCCCACAGATACGCAGTATTTT. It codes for CASSPLWETGPTDTQYF.